These T cell receptor beta chains were read from a single sample in a study of T-cell memory formation after mild COVID-19. MiXCR, applied by TCRdb to the 5' RACE reads, yields one record per CDR3 protein. Here the sample spans 350,000 to 400,000 distinct CDR3 sequences, approximately 15% being singletons. Sequenced: PBMCs or a T cell subset sorted from them (not recorded which). Source of these receptors: a man between 18 and 35 years old who had mild COVID-19 (a few samples of this study predate the infection). Cell type and time point are not known. Each CDR3 is given with its conserved first and last residue. A D gene is named only where the DNA matches it firmly. Some rows mark clone size as missing; the rest say once, few, many or name a class of expanded clone.

CDR3aa	CDR3nt	abundance	v_gene	d_gene	j_gene
CASSPPPGGDTGELFF	TGTGCCAGCTCACCCCCGCCGGGGGGCGACACCGGGGAGCTGTTTTTT	NA	TRBV18	NA	TRBJ2-2
CASTSSSGETQYF	TGCGCCAGCACCTCGTCTAGCGGAGAGACCCAGTACTTC	few	TRBV5-1	TRBD2	TRBJ2-5
CASSVRRLAKNIQYF	TGTGCCAGCAGCGTACGCAGACTAGCCAAAAACATTCAGTACTTC	NA	TRBV9	NA	TRBJ2-4
CSVVRGIGGYTF	TGCAGCGTTGTTCGGGGTATAGGCGGCTACACCTTC	NA	TRBV29-1	NA	TRBJ1-2
CASSYTGEGTDTQYF	TGTGCCAGCAGTTACACAGGGGAAGGCACAGATACGCAGTATTTT	few	TRBV6-5	TRBD1	TRBJ2-3
CASTWSFGRNEQFF	TGTGCCAGCACCTGGTCCTTTGGACGCAATGAGCAGTTCTTC	NA	TRBV7-2	NA	TRBJ2-1
CSAYLYQETQYF	TGCAGCGCTTATTTATACCAAGAGACCCAGTACTTC	NA	TRBV29-1	NA	TRBJ2-5
CASSFGGGREQYF	TGTGCCAGCAGTTTTGGGGGGGGCAGGGAGCAGTACTTC	few	TRBV27	NA	TRBJ2-7
CASSQSSISEAFF	TGTGCCAGCAGCCAATCCAGCATCAGTGAAGCTTTCTTT	NA	TRBV3-1	NA	TRBJ1-1
CSPTATAKETQYF	TGCAGTCCCACCGCTACAGCAAAAGAGACCCAGTACTTC	NA	TRBV20-1	NA	TRBJ2-5
CASSQIGVPLNTEAFF	TGCGCCAGCAGCCAGATTGGGGTTCCACTGAACACTGAAGCTTTCTTT	NA	TRBV4-1	NA	TRBJ1-1
CASSFRTDYGYTF	TGCGCCAGCAGCTTTAGGACAGACTATGGCTACACCTTC	few	TRBV5-1	NA	TRBJ1-2
CASSPDRTIYGYTF	TGTGCCAGCAGTCCGGACAGGACCATCTATGGCTACACCTTC	NA	TRBV11-2	TRBD1	TRBJ1-2
CASSLAGFAEAFF	TGTGCCAGCAGCTTAGCTGGTTTCGCTGAAGCTTTCTTT	NA	TRBV7-2	NA	TRBJ1-1
CASSPGTGERNQPQHF	TGCGCCAGCAGCCCCGGGACAGGTGAGAGGAATCAGCCCCAGCATTTT	few	TRBV4-3	TRBD1	TRBJ1-5
CASSRTGDYEQYF	TGTGCCAGCAGTCGGACAGGCGACTACGAGCAGTACTTC	many	TRBV3-1	TRBD1	TRBJ2-7
CASSQGGGARQETQYF	TGTGCCAGCAGCCAAGGCGGGGGGGCGAGGCAAGAGACCCAGTACTTC	NA	TRBV3-1	TRBD2	TRBJ2-5
CASSETSGGTFEQFF	TGTGCCAGCAGCGAGACTAGCGGGGGCACCTTTGAGCAGTTCTTC	few	TRBV9	TRBD2	TRBJ2-1
CASSLEVGRYNEQFF	TGTGCCAGCAGCTTAGAAGTGGGTCGGTACAATGAGCAGTTCTTC	many	TRBV7-2	NA	TRBJ2-1
CASSPQRGGPGELFF	TGTGCCAGCAGTCCCCAGCGGGGAGGTCCCGGGGAGCTGTTTTTT	NA	TRBV6-1	TRBD2	TRBJ2-2
CASSPGPDYEQYF	TGCGCCAGCAGCCCTGGACCTGACTACGAGCAGTACTTC	few	TRBV5-1	NA	TRBJ2-7
CASSLAGLDSYGGYF	TGTGCCAGCAGCTTAGCCGGGTTAGATTCCTACGGTGGGTACTTC	many	TRBV7-2	NA	TRBJ2-7
CATRWGNTGELFF	TGTGCCACCCGTTGGGGGAACACCGGGGAGCTGTTTTTT	NA	TRBV15	NA	TRBJ2-2
CASSLGGQGLNQPQHF	TGTGCCAGCAGCTTGGGGGGACAGGGACTCAATCAGCCCCAGCATTTT	many	TRBV5-5	TRBD1	TRBJ1-5
CASSLGSDYNEQFF	TGTGCCAGCAGCCTCGGTTCAGACTACAATGAGCAGTTCTTC	NA	TRBV7-3	NA	TRBJ2-1
CATCRHFSGANVLTF	TGTGCCACTTGCAGACACTTCTCTGGGGCCAACGTCCTGACTTTC	many	TRBV6-5	NA	TRBJ2-6
CASSRRPWETQYF	TGTGCCAGCAGCCGACGACCTTGGGAGACCCAGTACTTC	few	TRBV6-5	NA	TRBJ2-5
CASSTGGNQPQHF	TGTGCCAGCAGTACAGGGGGCAATCAGCCCCAGCATTTT	few	TRBV27	TRBD1	TRBJ1-5
CASSPGQSSNEKLFF	TGTGCCAGCAGCCCGGGACAGTCGTCGAATGAAAAACTGTTTTTT	NA	TRBV9	TRBD1	TRBJ1-4
CASSVVGRGLDTQYF	TGTGCCAGCAGCGTAGTAGGGCGGGGGTTGGATACGCAGTATTTT	few	TRBV9	TRBD2	TRBJ2-3
CASSPIGTGGKETQYF	TGTGCCAGCTCACCTATCGGGACAGGGGGAAAGGAGACCCAGTACTTC	few	TRBV18	TRBD1	TRBJ2-5
CASSYNPGTEAFF	TGTGCCAGCAGCTACAACCCCGGGACAGAAGCTTTCTTT	NA	TRBV9	NA	TRBJ1-1
CASSQERGQGYNEQFF	TGCGCCAGCAGCCAAGAGAGGGGACAGGGTTACAATGAGCAGTTCTTC	few	TRBV4-1	TRBD1	TRBJ2-1
CASSSPQIGADTQYF	TGTGCCAGCAGCTCTCCTCAGATCGGGGCAGATACGCAGTATTTT	many	TRBV7-2	NA	TRBJ2-3